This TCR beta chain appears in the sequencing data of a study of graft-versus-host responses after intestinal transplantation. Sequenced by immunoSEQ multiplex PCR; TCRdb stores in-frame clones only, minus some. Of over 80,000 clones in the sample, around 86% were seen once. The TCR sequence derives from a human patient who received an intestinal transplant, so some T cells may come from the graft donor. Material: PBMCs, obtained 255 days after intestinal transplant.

CDR3 in DNA: TGTGCCAGCAGTTGGGCCTTGGGTTTTAACTATGGCTACACCTTC. Protein: CASSWALGFNYGYTF. The chain uses TRBV28 and TRBJ1-2; D gene unclear. This CDR3 has 15 residues. Looked up from germline, CDR1 is MDHEN and CDR2 is SYDVKM. V was trimmed by 4 bases and J by 1 base, leaving 13 bases between them.